Below, 15 T cell receptor beta chains from the same sample are listed, as sequenced in a study of T-cell memory formation after mild COVID-19. TCRdb used MiXCR to reprocess the 5' RACE reads, holding one entry per CDR3 protein. The data show fewer than 250,000 distinct CDR3 sequences, over 9.5% seen once. Material for sequencing was PBMCs or a T cell subset sorted from them (not recorded which). The receptors were sampled from a man aged 18 to 35 who had mild COVID-19 (a few samples of this study predate the infection). Cell type and time point are not known.

V gene TRBV7-8 combines with J gene TRBJ2-3; D call uncertain. Per germline, CDR1 SGHVS and CDR2 FQNEAQ. There are 15 residues in the CDR3. Trimming left V 5 bases short and J 0 bases short, with 12 bases between. As DNA, the CDR3 is TGTGCCAGCAGCCCTCTCAGCGAGAGCACAGATACGCAGTATTTT. This translates into CASSPLSESTDTQYF.

The chain combines TRBV24-1 with TRBJ1-2; D perhaps matches TRBD1 (5 bases). V lost 4 bases and J 6 bases, leaving 17 bases between the germline ends. The CDR3 length is 15 residues. Per germline, CDR1 KGHDR and CDR2 SFDVKD. The CDR3: CATSDNTGTFNGYTF. The CDR3 DNA reads TGTGCCACCAGTGACAATACCGGGACTTTCAATGGCTACACCTTC.

Many counts were recorded for this clonotype. V and J are TRBV5-1 and TRBJ2-5; D possibly corresponds to TRBD1 (5 bases). Germline CDR1 is SGHRS and CDR2 is YFSETQ. Trimming pared 0 bases from V and 5 bases from J, leaving 11 bases between. This CDR3 has 14 residues. CDR3 coding DNA: TGCGCCAGCAGCTTGGAGCAGGGAAGGGAGACCCAGTACTTC. It yields the protein CASSLEQGRETQYF.

The chain couples TRBV5-1 to TRBJ2-2; possible D gene TRBD1, 5 bases. The CDR3 runs 16 residues. V lost 7 bases, J lost 2 bases, and 18 bases lay in between. Germline loops: CDR1 SGHRS, CDR2 YFSETQ. CDR3 sequence (DNA): TGCGCCAGCTCTCTTCCCAGGGCGGCAAACACCGGGGAGCTGTTTTTT. Its translation is CASSLPRAANTGELFF. The complete variable domain, with remaining parts taken from reference TRBV5-1 and TRBJ2-2, reads KAGVTQTPRYLIKTRGQQVTLSCSPISGHRSVSWYQQTPGQGLQFLFEYFSETQRNKGNFPGRFSGRQFSNSRSEMNVSTLELGDSALYLCASSLPRAANTGELFFGEGSRLTVL.

This clonotype was recorded many times. The CDR3 sequence is CASSSRTNTGELFF. The CDR3 coding sequence is TGTGCCAGCAGCAGCAGGACGAACACCGGGGAGCTGTTTTTT. The chain links TRBV7-9 to TRBJ2-2; no clear D gene. V dropped 5 bases and J dropped 0 bases, with 7 bases sitting between them. CDR1 and CDR2 (germline): SEHNR, FQNEAQ (reference sequence). The CDR3 is made up of 14 amino acids. Filled out from reference TRBV7-9 and TRBJ2-2, the complete variable domain reads DTGVSQNPRHKITKRGQNVTFRCDPISEHNRLYWYRQTLGQGPEFLTYFQNEAQLEKSRLLSDRFSAERPKGSFSTLEIQRTEQGDSAMYLCASSSRTNTGELFFGEGSRLTVL.

The genes are TRBV18 and TRBJ2-5; TRBD1 matches 8 bases. CDR1 KGHSH and CDR2 LQKENI come from the germline V gene. The CDR3 spans 14 residues. Trimming cost V 6 bases and J 2 bases; bases outside gene matches: 5. CDR3: CASSRTGKQETQYF. Here the CDR3 DNA reads TGTGCCAGCTCCCGGACAGGGAAACAAGAGACCCAGTACTTC.

A few counts support this clonotype. The V call is TRBV4-3, the J call TRBJ1-1; maybe TRBD1 (6 bases). CDR1 is LGHNA, CDR2 YSLEER, per germline. V gave up 2 bases and J gave up 6 bases, with 10 bases separating them. The CDR3 runs to 13 residues. The CDR3 here is CASSQQGSPEAFF. The CDR3 DNA sequence: TGCGCCAGCAGCCAACAGGGGAGCCCTGAAGCTTTCTTT.

The genes are TRBV7-3 and TRBJ1-6, with D perhaps TRBD1 (6 bases). Trimming pared 4 bases from V and 10 bases from J, leaving 14 bases between. Germline values: CDR1 SGHTA, CDR2 FQGTGA. CDR3 length: 14 residues. The CDR3 region is CASSSQGSGSPLHF. Here the CDR3 DNA reads TGTGCCAGCAGCTCACAGGGCTCGGGGTCACCCCTCCACTTT. Complete variable domain (other parts from reference TRBV7-3 and TRBJ1-6): GAGVSQTPSNKVTEKGKYVELRCDPISGHTALYWYRQSLGQGPEFLIYFQGTGAADDSGLPNDRFFAVRPEGSVSTLKIQRTERGDSAVYLCASSSQGSGSPLHFGNGTRLTVT.

This clonotype was detected a few times. The chain links TRBV5-1 to TRBJ2-2; 7 bases align to TRBD1. From germline, CDR1 is SGHRS and CDR2 YFSETQ. CDR3 size: 14 residues. V gave up 7 bases and J gave up 5 bases; unmatched junction bases: 8. The CDR3 region is CASGQESWTGELFF. The CDR3 DNA reads as TGCGCCAGCGGACAGGAGAGTTGGACCGGGGAGCTGTTTTTT.

The chain employs TRBV20-1 and TRBJ1-1; D unresolved. This CDR3 has 13 residues. Germline CDR1 reads DFQATT; CDR2 reads SNEGSKA (reference sequence). V was shortened by 6 bases and J by 5 bases, with 16 bases between the two germline ends. The CDR3 DNA reads TGCAGTGCCCCGCAGATTCGGGGAACTGAAGCTTTCTTT. Its protein is CSAPQIRGTEAFF.

This clonotype turned up a few times. This sequence joins TRBV10-3 and TRBJ2-5; TRBD1 might be the D (6 bases). The CDR3 runs to 15 residues. Germline loops: CDR1 ENHRY, CDR2 SYGVKD. Trimming removed 0 bases at V and 3 bases at J, with 11 bases between. For the CDR3, the DNA is TGTGCCATCAGTGAGTCCGTGAGACAGGAAGAGACCCAGTACTTC. This encodes CAISESVRQEETQYF.

Many counts were recorded for this clonotype. The chain employs TRBV5-4 and TRBJ2-3, with D tentatively TRBD2 (6 bases). The V end lost 1 base, the J end lost 6 bases, and 12 bases lay between the germline ends. The germline V gene has CDR1 SGHNT and CDR2 YYREEE (reference sequence). The CDR3 is 14 residues long. CDR3 loop: CASSLRGGKDTQYF. CDR3 in DNA: TGTGCCAGCAGCTTGAGGGGAGGCAAGGATACGCAGTATTTT.

The J gene is TRBJ2-1, the V gene TRBV12-3 or TRBV12-4; D is possibly TRBD1 (6 bases). The CDR3 sequence is 16 residues long. V gave up 4 bases and J gave up 4 bases, with 17 bases separating them. This chain's CDR3 is CASSWTPQGIYNEQFF. For the CDR3, the DNA is TGTGCCAGCAGTTGGACCCCCCAGGGGATATACAATGAGCAGTTCTTC.

The V and J genes are TRBV29-1 and TRBJ1-2, with 9 nucleotides matching TRBD1. Trimming took 5 bases from V and 2 from J; bases not matched to a gene: 3. CDR1 is SQVTM and CDR2 is ANQGSEA in the germline V gene. The CDR3 totals 13 residues. The CDR3 DNA sequence: TGCAGCGTTTACAGGGGGCCGAACTATGGCTACACCTTC. Amino acid sequence: CSVYRGPNYGYTF.

This clonotype was observed a handful of times. This chain uses TRBV7-2 with TRBJ2-3; weak D call: TRBD2 (6 bases). V lost 5 bases to trimming and J lost 6 bases, with 15 bases between them. The length of the CDR3 is 14 residues. Germline assignment: CDR1 SGHTA and CDR2 FQGNSA. The CDR3: CASSTGTPGDTQYF. CDR3 DNA: TGTGCCAGCAGCACCGGGACTCCCGGGGATACGCAGTATTTT.